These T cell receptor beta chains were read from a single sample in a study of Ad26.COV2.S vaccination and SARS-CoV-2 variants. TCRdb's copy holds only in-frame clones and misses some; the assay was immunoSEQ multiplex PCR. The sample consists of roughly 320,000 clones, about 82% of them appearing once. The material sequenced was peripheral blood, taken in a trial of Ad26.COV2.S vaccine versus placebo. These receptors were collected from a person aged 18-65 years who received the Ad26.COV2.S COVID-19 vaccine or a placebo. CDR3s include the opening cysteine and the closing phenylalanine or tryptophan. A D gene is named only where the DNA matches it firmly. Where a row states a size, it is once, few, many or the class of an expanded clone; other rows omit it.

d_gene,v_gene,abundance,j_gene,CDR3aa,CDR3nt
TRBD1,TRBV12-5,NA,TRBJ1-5,CASAIDRGSSNQPQHF,TGTGCTAGTGCGATAGACAGGGGATCTAGCAATCAGCCCCAGCATTTT
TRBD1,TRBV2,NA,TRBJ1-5,CASSVRGQGIRNQPQHF,TGTGCCAGCAGTGTACGAGGACAGGGGATAAGGAACCAGCCCCAGCATTTT
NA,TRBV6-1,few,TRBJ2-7,CASSEQQGREQYF,TGTGCCAGCAGTGAACAACAGGGACGGGAGCAGTACTTC
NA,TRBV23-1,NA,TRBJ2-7,CASSQSDRSYEQYF,TGCGCCAGCAGTCAGTCGGACAGATCCTACGAGCAGTACTTC
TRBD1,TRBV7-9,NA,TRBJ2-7,CASSRRGLAYEQYF,TGTGCCAGCAGTCGCAGGGGGCTAGCCTACGAGCAGTACTTC
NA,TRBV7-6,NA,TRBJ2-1,CASSLGGTTYNEQFF,TGTGCCAGCAGCTTAGGGGGGACGACTTACAATGAGCAGTTCTTC
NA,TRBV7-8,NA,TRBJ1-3,CASSLDVTGTSGNTIYF,TGTGCCAGCAGCTTGGACGTAACAGGGACCTCTGGAAACACCATATATTTT
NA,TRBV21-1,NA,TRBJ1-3,CASSKEVGRPDSGNTIYF,TGTGCCAGCAGCAAAGAGGTAGGGCGGCCCGACTCTGGAAACACCATATATTTT
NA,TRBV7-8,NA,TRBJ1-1,CASSQRFTEAFF,TGTGCCAGCAGCCAAAGATTCACTGAAGCTTTCTTT
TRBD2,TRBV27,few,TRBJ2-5,CASSLSSGGGKETQYF,TGTGCCAGCAGTTTATCTTCGGGGGGAGGAAAAGAGACCCAGTACTTC
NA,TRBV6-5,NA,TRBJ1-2,CASNSANYGYTF,TGTGCCAGCAACTCCGCTAACTATGGCTACACCTTC
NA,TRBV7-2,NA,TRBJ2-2,CASRRDNTGELFF,TGTGCCAGCAGACGAGACAACACCGGGGAGCTGTTTTTT
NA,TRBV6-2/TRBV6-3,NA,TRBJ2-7,CASSYAPDRHSYEQYF,TGTGCCAGCAGTTACGCTCCCGACAGACACTCCTACGAGCAGTACTTC
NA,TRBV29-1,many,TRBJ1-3,CSAKSSGNTIYF,TGCAGCGCCAAGAGCTCTGGAAACACCATATATTTT